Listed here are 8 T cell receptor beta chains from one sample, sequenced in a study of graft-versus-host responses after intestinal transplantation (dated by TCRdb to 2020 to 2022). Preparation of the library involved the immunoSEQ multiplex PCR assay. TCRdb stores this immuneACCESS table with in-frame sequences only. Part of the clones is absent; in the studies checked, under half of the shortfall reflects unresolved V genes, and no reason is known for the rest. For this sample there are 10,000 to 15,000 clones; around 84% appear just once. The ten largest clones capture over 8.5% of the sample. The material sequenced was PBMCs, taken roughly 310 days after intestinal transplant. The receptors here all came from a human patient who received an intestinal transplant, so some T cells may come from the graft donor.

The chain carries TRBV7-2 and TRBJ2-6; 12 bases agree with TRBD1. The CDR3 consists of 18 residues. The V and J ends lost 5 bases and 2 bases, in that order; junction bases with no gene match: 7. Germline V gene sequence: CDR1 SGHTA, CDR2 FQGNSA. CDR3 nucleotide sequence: TGTGCCAGCAGCCCTCCGGGACAGGGGGCGCCTGGGGCCAACGTCCTGACTTTC. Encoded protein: CASSPPGQGAPGANVLTF.

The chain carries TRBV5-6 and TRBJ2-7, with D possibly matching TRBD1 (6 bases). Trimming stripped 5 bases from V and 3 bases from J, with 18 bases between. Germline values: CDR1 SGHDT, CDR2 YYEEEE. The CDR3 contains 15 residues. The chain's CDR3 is CASSSTGEGRYEQYF. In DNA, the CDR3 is TGTGCCAGCAGTTCGACAGGTGAGGGACGCTACGAGCAGTACTTC.

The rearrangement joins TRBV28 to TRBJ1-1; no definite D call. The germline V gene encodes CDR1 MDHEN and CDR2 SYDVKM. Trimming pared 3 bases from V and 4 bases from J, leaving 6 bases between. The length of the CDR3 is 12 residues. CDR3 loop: CASSFVATEAFF. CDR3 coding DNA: TGTGCCAGCAGTTTTGTCGCCACTGAAGCTTTCTTT.

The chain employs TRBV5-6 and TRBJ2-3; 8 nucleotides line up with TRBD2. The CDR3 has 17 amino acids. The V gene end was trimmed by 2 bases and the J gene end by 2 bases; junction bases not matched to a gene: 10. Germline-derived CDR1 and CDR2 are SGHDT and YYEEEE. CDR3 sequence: CASSFLPGLEYTDTQYF. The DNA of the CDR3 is TGTGCCAGCAGCTTTCTCCCGGGACTAGAGTACACAGATACGCAGTATTTT.

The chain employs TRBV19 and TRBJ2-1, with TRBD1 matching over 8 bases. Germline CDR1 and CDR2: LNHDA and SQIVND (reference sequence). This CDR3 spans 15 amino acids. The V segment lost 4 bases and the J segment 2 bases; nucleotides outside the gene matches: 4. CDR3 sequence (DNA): TGTGCCAGTAGTAGCGACAGGGGTCCCTACAATGAGCAGTTCTTC. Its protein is CASSSDRGPYNEQFF. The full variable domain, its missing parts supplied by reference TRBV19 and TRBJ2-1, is DGGITQSPKYLFRKEGQNVTLSCEQNLNHDAMYWYRQDPGQGLRLIYYSQIVNDFQKGDIAEGYSVSREKKESFPLTVTSAQKNPTAFYLCASSSDRGPYNEQFFGPGTRLTVL.

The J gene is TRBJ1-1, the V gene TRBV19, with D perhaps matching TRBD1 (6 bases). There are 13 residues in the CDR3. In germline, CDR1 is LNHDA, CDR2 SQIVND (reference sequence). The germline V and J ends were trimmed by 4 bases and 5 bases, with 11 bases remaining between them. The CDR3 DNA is TGTGCCAGTAGTACTACAGGGAAGACTGAAGCTTTCTTT. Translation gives CASSTTGKTEAFF.

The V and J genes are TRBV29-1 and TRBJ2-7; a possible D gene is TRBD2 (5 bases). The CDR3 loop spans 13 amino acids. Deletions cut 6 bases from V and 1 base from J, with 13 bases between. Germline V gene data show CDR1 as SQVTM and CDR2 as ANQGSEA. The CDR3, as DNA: TGCAGCGTGGTCGGTGGGGAGTCCTACGAGCAGTACTTC. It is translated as CSVVGGESYEQYF.

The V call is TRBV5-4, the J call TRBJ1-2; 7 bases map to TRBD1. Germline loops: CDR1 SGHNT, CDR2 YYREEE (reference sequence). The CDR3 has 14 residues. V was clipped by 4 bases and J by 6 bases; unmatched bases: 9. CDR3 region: CASSLLGRGNGYTF. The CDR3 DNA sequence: TGTGCCAGCAGCCTGCTGGGCAGGGGGAATGGCTACACCTTC.